These 31 T cell receptor beta chains were sequenced from one sample in a study of response to subunit inactivated influenza vaccine. MiXCR was run by TCRdb on the RT-PCR reads, yielding one entry per CDR3 protein. The sample yields 600,000 to 850,000 distinct CDR3 sequences, approximately 15% seen once. The sample was PBMCs from blood, taken around 14 days before vaccination. The receptors originated from a man aged 50-60 years who received an inactivated influenza vaccine.

A few counts support this clonotype. The J gene is TRBJ2-3, the V gene TRBV5-4, with unresolved D. There are 15 residues in the CDR3. Trimming pared 2 bases from V and 3 bases from J, leaving 13 bases between. Germline lookup yields CDR1 SGHNT and CDR2 YYREEE (reference sequence). The CDR3 protein is CASSFGGQGTDTQYF. The CDR3 DNA is TGTGCCAGCAGCTTTGGCGGTCAAGGGACAGATACGCAGTATTTT. Full variable domain (outside the CDR3, taken from reference TRBV5-4 and TRBJ2-3): ETGVTQSPTHLIKTRGQQVTLRCSSQSGHNTVSWYQQALGQGPQFIFQYYREEENGRGNFPPRFSGLQFPNYSSELNVNALELDDSALYLCASSFGGQGTDTQYFGPGTRLTVL.

V and J are TRBV11-2 and TRBJ1-6, with 7 bases lining up with TRBD1. In germline, CDR1 is SGHAT, CDR2 FQNNGV. The trim removed 4 bases at V and 9 bases at J, leaving 9 bases unmatched. The CDR3 is made up of 15 amino acids. CDR3 region: CASSSQGQRASPLHF. CDR3 coding DNA: TGTGCCAGCAGCTCGCAGGGACAGCGGGCTTCACCCCTCCACTTT. The whole variable domain, remainder taken from reference TRBV11-2 and TRBJ1-6, is EAGVAQSPRYKIIEKRQSVAFWCNPISGHATLYWYQQILGQGPKLLIQFQNNGVVDDSQLPKDRFSAERLKGVDSTLKIQPAKLEDSAVYLCASSSQGQRASPLHFGNGTRLTVT.

To note about this clonotype: It may be a read error: a sequence one base away is much more abundant. The chain carries TRBV2 and TRBJ2-5, with D unclear. This CDR3 has 14 residues. V gave up 5 bases and J gave up 7 bases, with 17 bases separating them. CDR1 SNHLY and CDR2 FYNNEI come from the germline V gene. For the CDR3, the DNA is TGTGCCAGCAGTCACCAAACACTCGTAGGGACCCAGTACTTC. This codes for CASSHQTLVGTQYF.

This clonotype was found a few times. The CDR3 bases are TGTGCCAGCAGCTTAGAAGGCCGAGGAGGCTACACCTTC. This encodes CASSLEGRGGYTF. The V call is TRBV7-8, the J call TRBJ1-2; D call uncertain. Between the trimmed V and J ends, which lost 1 base and 8 bases, there was a span of 11 bases. Germline values: CDR1 SGHVS, CDR2 FQNEAQ. The CDR3 extends over 13 amino acids. The full variable domain, rest sourced from reference TRBV7-8 and TRBJ1-2, is GAGVSQSPRYKVAKRGQDVALRCDPISGHVSLFWYQQALGQGPEFLTYFQNEAQLDKSGLPSDRFFAERPEGSVSTLKIQRTQQEDSAVYLCASSLEGRGGYTFGSGTRLTVV.

This clonotype has only a few counts. The DNA for the CDR3 is TGTGCCAGCAGCCAAACTAGCGTAGGTGAGCAGTTCTTC. Translation gives CASSQTSVGEQFF. The rearrangement uses TRBV7-2 and TRBJ2-1; 7 nucleotides line up with TRBD2. The length of the CDR3 is 13 residues. Germline V CDR1 and CDR2: SGHTA, FQGNSA. V shed 5 bases and J 9 bases; nucleotides not matched to a gene: 7.

V and J are TRBV7-3 and TRBJ2-1; the D gene is possibly TRBD1 (8 bases). Deletions cut 5 bases from V and 9 bases from J, with 14 bases between. Germline V CDR1 and CDR2: SGHTA, FQGTGA. The CDR3 sequence is 13 residues long. This chain's CDR3 is CASSKDREGEQFF. The CDR3 DNA reads TGTGCCAGCAGCAAGGACAGGGAGGGTGAGCAGTTCTTC.

This clonotype was recorded a few times. The CDR3 bases are TGTGCCAGCAGCGCGGACTTAAGCGGGGGGTACAACACCGGGGAGCTGTTTTTT. Its protein product is CASSADLSGGYNTGELFF. This chain links TRBV11-2 with TRBJ2-2, with 9 positions matching TRBD2. The CDR3 covers 18 residues. The V gene's germline CDR1 is SGHAT and CDR2 FQNNGV. Trimming took 5 bases from V and 2 from J; bases not matched to a gene: 12.

This clonotype was seen only a few times. The chain is built from TRBV14 and TRBJ2-1; D gene uncertain. Trimming removed 0 bases from V and 1 base from J, with 7 bases in between. CDR3 size: 15 residues. Germline values: CDR1 SGHDN, CDR2 FVKESK. CDR3 residues: CASSQEHSSYNEQFF. The CDR3 DNA reads as TGTGCCAGCAGCCAAGAACACAGTTCCTACAATGAGCAGTTCTTC.

This chain connects TRBV20-1 to TRBJ2-2; no firm D call. The CDR3 covers 15 residues. Between the trimmed V and J ends, which lost 3 bases and 6 bases, there was a span of 17 bases. CDR1 is DFQATT, CDR2 SNEGSKA, per germline (reference sequence). The CDR3, as DNA: TGCAGTGCTAGTCTAGACGGGCAGGACGCCGGGGAGCTGTTTTTT. Translating it yields CSASLDGQDAGELFF.

This clonotype came up a few times. This chain connects TRBV3-1 to TRBJ2-7; D uncertain. The germline V gene has CDR1 LGHDT and CDR2 YNNKEL (reference sequence). CDR3 length: 13 amino acids. Trimming cost V 0 bases and J 5 bases, with 8 bases left between them. CDR3 loop: CASSQDPRDEQYF. CDR3 in DNA: TGTGCCAGCAGCCAAGATCCCCGCGACGAGCAGTACTTC.

This clonotype was detected a few times. The rearrangement joins TRBV7-9 to TRBJ1-4; D is ambiguous. The CDR3 runs to 12 residues. V was shortened by 4 bases and J by 12 bases, with 12 bases between the two germline ends. The germline gives CDR1 SEHNR, CDR2 FQNEAQ (reference sequence). The DNA for the CDR3 is TGTGCCAGCAGCTCCCCTCGCGGGGAACTGTTTTTT. The encoded protein is CASSSPRGELFF.

This clonotype was counted at least ten times. The chain couples TRBV12-3 or TRBV12-4 to TRBJ1-5; 7 bases are a match to TRBD1. V shed 6 bases, J shed 5 bases, and the junction held 4 bases outside the gene matches. The CDR3 is made up of 13 amino acids. This CDR3 is CASRPGGYQPQHF. DNA of the CDR3: TGTGCCAGCAGACCAGGGGGGTATCAGCCCCAGCATTTT.

This clonotype was observed a few times. The chain links TRBV12-3 or TRBV12-4 to TRBJ1-4, with no clear D. The CDR3 contains 13 residues. V shed 4 bases and J shed 7 bases, with 10 bases lying between them. Here the CDR3 reads CASSSLGFEKLFF. For the CDR3, the DNA is TGTGCCAGCAGTTCGTTGGGGTTTGAAAAACTGTTTTTT.

The V gene is TRBV6-5, the J gene TRBJ2-7, with TRBD2 matching over 8 bases. CDR1 and CDR2 from the germline V gene are MNHEY and SVGAGI. V lost 4 bases, J lost 5 bases, and 10 bases stayed unmatched. CDR3 size: 15 residues. CDR3 in DNA: TGTGCCAGCAGTTTTACGGGACTAGGATCCCACGAGCAGTACTTC. Encoded protein: CASSFTGLGSHEQYF.

This clonotype was found a few times. V is TRBV12-3 or TRBV12-4 and J is TRBJ2-2; a weak D match, TRBD1 (6 bases). The CDR3 is made up of 14 amino acids. Trimming took off 1 base at V and 6 bases at J, with 9 bases between the two ends. CDR3 coding DNA: TGTGCCAGCAGTTTAGGGTACAGGGCCGGGGAGCTGTTTTTT. Encoded protein: CASSLGYRAGELFF.

At least ten counts were recorded for this clonotype. The chain carries TRBV5-1 and TRBJ1-2, with D unclear. Trimming took 0 bases from V and 4 from J, leaving 10 bases between them. Looked up from germline, CDR1 is SGHRS and CDR2 is YFSETQ. CDR3 length: 14 residues. The CDR3 sequence: CASSLETNLYGYTF. As DNA, the CDR3 is TGCGCCAGCAGCTTGGAGACAAACCTCTATGGCTACACCTTC.

There are many counts of this clonotype. The gene calls are TRBV5-1 and TRBJ2-1; D unclear. The length of the CDR3 is 12 residues. The ends were cut back, 2 bases at V and 9 bases at J, with 9 bases in the middle. Germline V gives CDR1 SGHRS, CDR2 YFSETQ. CDR3 sequence: CASSLSLGEQFF. The CDR3, as DNA: TGCGCCAGCAGCTTAAGTCTGGGTGAGCAGTTCTTC.

The chain has TRBV14 and TRBJ2-7, with 9 bases identical to TRBD2. The CDR3 is 16 residues long. With 1 base clipped from V and 1 base from J, the junction kept 5 bases outside the gene matches. Germline V lookup: CDR1 SGHDN, CDR2 FVKESK. DNA for the CDR3: TGTGCCAGCAGCCAAGGGCTGACTAGCGGTTCCTACGAGCAGTACTTC. It yields the protein CASSQGLTSGSYEQYF.

This clonotype was observed at least ten times. This chain links TRBV28 with TRBJ1-5; 8 bases match TRBD1. The CDR3 runs to 19 residues. Trimming took 5 bases from V and 0 from J; bases not matched to a gene: 15. Germline values: CDR1 MDHEN, CDR2 SYDVKM. DNA for the CDR3: TGTGCCAGCAGTACCGCCATCAGGGGGCCGGCGCGTAGCAATCAGCCCCAGCATTTT. It translates to CASSTAIRGPARSNQPQHF.

This clonotype was picked up many times. The V call is TRBV12-3 or TRBV12-4, the J call TRBJ2-2; maybe TRBD2 (5 bases). This CDR3 region has 17 residues. V gave up 7 bases and J gave up 4 bases, with 22 bases separating them. The CDR3 nucleotides are TGTGCCAGCACCCCCCGCGTGGGAGAGGGAGTCACCGGGGAGCTGTTTTTT. Translation: CASTPRVGEGVTGELFF.

A few counts support this clonotype. V gene TRBV20-1 combines with J gene TRBJ1-1; TRBD1 matches 7 bases. In germline, CDR1 is DFQATT, CDR2 SNEGSKA (reference sequence). V shed 2 bases, J shed 6 bases, and the junction held 9 bases outside the gene matches. The CDR3 is made up of 14 amino acids. The CDR3 DNA reads as TGCAGTGCTAGAATCGGCAGGGGGGCTGCTGAAGCTTTCTTT. It is translated as CSARIGRGAAEAFF.

The CDR3 DNA sequence: TGTGCCAGCACCCCACAGACAGAAAACTATGGCTACACCTTC. It yields the protein CASTPQTENYGYTF. This sequence joins TRBV5-5 and TRBJ1-2; weak D call: TRBD1 (5 bases). Trimming pared 6 bases from V and 2 bases from J, leaving 14 bases between. Germline V gene lookup returns CDR1 SGHKS and CDR2 YYEKEE (reference sequence). The CDR3 covers 14 residues.

The chain has TRBV4-3 and TRBJ2-7, with no clear D. The CDR3 loop spans 16 amino acids. Between the trimmed V and J ends, which lost 0 bases and 0 bases, there was a span of 12 bases. Germline V gives CDR1 LGHNA, CDR2 YSLEER. The CDR3 spells CASSQELVASSYEQYF. CDR3 coding DNA: TGCGCCAGCAGCCAAGAGTTAGTGGCGAGCTCCTACGAGCAGTACTTC.

This clonotype has more than one count but fewer than ten. This chain connects TRBV7-2 to TRBJ2-3, with D uncertain. CDR3 length: 13 amino acids. With 4 bases removed from V and 5 bases from J, the gap between germline ends came to 10 bases. CDR1 and CDR2 (germline): SGHTA, FQGNSA. The DNA of the CDR3 is TGTGCCAGCAGCTCCCAAGGCGTAGATACGCAGTATTTT. It translates to CASSSQGVDTQYF. Drawing the rest from reference TRBV7-2 and TRBJ2-3, the complete variable domain is GAGVSQSPSNKVTEKGKDVELRCDPISGHTALYWYRQSLGQGLEFLIYFQGNSAPDKSGLPSDRFSAERTGGSVSTLTIQRTQQEDSAVYLCASSSQGVDTQYFGPGTRLTVL.

This clonotype was observed a handful of times. V is TRBV4-3 and J is TRBJ2-1; TRBD2 might be the D (6 bases). V was cut by 1 base and J by 0 bases, with 13 bases left in between. Germline V gene data show CDR1 as LGHNA and CDR2 as YSLEER. This CDR3 is 17 amino acids long. The CDR3 DNA follows: TGCGCCAGCAGCCAAGCCGCTTTCGGGGGCTCCTACAATGAGCAGTTCTTC. Residues: CASSQAAFGGSYNEQFF.

This clonotype was seen only a few times. The chain couples TRBV7-2 to TRBJ2-3; D remains ambiguous. The V gene's germline CDR1 is SGHTA and CDR2 FQGNSA. V lost 5 bases and J 0 bases, leaving 12 bases between the germline ends. This CDR3 spans 15 amino acids. CDR3 sequence reads: CASSRSRLSTDTQYF. The CDR3 coding sequence is TGTGCCAGCAGCCGCAGTCGCCTTAGCACAGATACGCAGTATTTT.

Of note for this clonotype: The germline gene is not matched at one end of the junction; a read error may be the cause. This chain uses TRBV7-7 with TRBJ2-3, with D uncertain. This CDR3 has 15 residues. The germline V gene has CDR1 SSHAT and CDR2 FNYEAQ (reference sequence). The CDR3 nucleotides are TGTGCTAGCAGCTTAAGCGATTCTAGCACAGATACGCAGTATTTT. This sequence encodes CASSLSDSSTDTQYF.

The chain employs TRBV15 and TRBJ2-7; a possible D gene is TRBD2 (6 bases). V lost 0 bases to trimming and J lost 0 bases, with 9 bases between them. Germline values: CDR1 LNHNV, CDR2 YYDKDF (reference sequence). This CDR3 is 15 amino acids long. The CDR3 bases are TGTGCCACCAGCAGAGAGCTAGCGAGCTCCTACGAGCAGTACTTC. Amino acids: CATSRELASSYEQYF.

This clonotype was seen repeatedly, ten times or more. This CDR3 is CASSHNGQGSDTQYF. CDR3 coding DNA: TGCGCCAGCAGCCACAACGGACAGGGCTCAGATACGCAGTATTTT. The chain uses TRBV5-1 and TRBJ2-3, with 8 bases identical to TRBD1. The CDR3 is made up of 15 amino acids. J was trimmed by 4 bases and V by 4 bases; bases with no gene match: 8. Germline assignment: CDR1 SGHRS and CDR2 YFSETQ.

This clonotype was picked up a small number of times. The CDR3 bases are TGTGCCAGCAGTCGAGGGGTAATCGGTGAAAAACTGTTTTTT. Translated, it gives CASSRGVIGEKLFF. The J gene is TRBJ1-4, the V gene TRBV12-3 or TRBV12-4; D perhaps matches TRBD1 (5 bases). Between the trimmed V and J ends, which lost 5 bases and 7 bases, there was a span of 14 bases. CDR3 size: 14 residues.

The chain links TRBV5-1 to TRBJ2-5; D call uncertain. Germline V gene data show CDR1 as SGHRS and CDR2 as YFSETQ. The CDR3 has 13 residues. V lost 4 bases and J 4 bases, leaving 11 bases between the germline ends. For the CDR3, the DNA is TGCGCCAGCAGCCAAGGGTGGGCAGAGACCCAGTACTTC. It yields the protein CASSQGWAETQYF.